These T cell receptor beta chains were read from a single sample in a study of blood T cell repertoires in COVID-19. Produced via immunoSEQ multiplex PCR; TCRdb's table is partial and in-frame only. The table records 100,000 to 150,000 clones, around 88% of them present only once. The material sequenced was peripheral blood. These receptors originate from a man in his fifties with acute or convalescent COVID-19. Each CDR3 is given with its conserved first and last residue. The D gene is left open where the match is weak. Some rows have no size entry. The others give once, few or many, or a class for an expanded clone.

j_call d_call clone_size v_call cdr3_aa cdr3_nt
TRBJ2-2 NA NA TRBV5-1 CASSLEARGELFF TGCGCCAGCAGCTTGGAAGCCCGCGGGGAGCTGTTTTTT
TRBJ2-7 NA NA TRBV27 CASRSNQREQYF TGTGCCAGCCGGTCGAATCAGCGCGAGCAGTACTTC
TRBJ1-3 NA NA TRBV14 CASRPHYSGNTIYF TGTGCCAGCAGGCCCCACTACTCTGGAAACACCATATATTTT
TRBJ1-6 TRBD1 NA TRBV10-3 CAIKLDRANSPLHF TGTGCCATCAAGCTTGACAGGGCAAATTCACCCCTCCACTTT
TRBJ1-5 TRBD1 NA TRBV7-6 CASSPGQGSLNQPQHF TGTGCCAGCAGCCCGGGACAGGGAAGTCTTAATCAGCCCCAGCATTTT
TRBJ2-1 NA NA TRBV6-2/TRBV6-3 CASSPRRGSSYNEQFF TGTGCCAGCAGCCCCCGAAGGGGAAGCTCCTACAATGAGCAGTTCTTC
TRBJ1-2 NA NA TRBV5-4 CASSLAAQFRRYGYTF TGTGCCAGCAGCTTGGCCGCTCAGTTTAGGAGGTATGGCTACACCTTC
TRBJ2-5 NA NA TRBV11-2 CASSLFGGGVETQYF TGTGCCAGCAGCCTCTTCGGCGGGGGCGTAGAGACCCAGTACTTC
TRBJ2-7 NA once TRBV5-6 CASTRTAQTYEQYF TGTGCCAGCACCCGGACAGCACAAACCTACGAGCAGTACTTC
TRBJ2-1 TRBD2 NA TRBV7-2 CASSPGLAGGNEQFF TGTGCCAGCAGCCCTGGACTAGCGGGGGGGAATGAGCAGTTCTTC
TRBJ1-5 TRBD1 NA TRBV6-5 CASRQGLSNQPQHF TGTGCCAGCAGACAGGGGTTGAGCAATCAGCCCCAGCATTTT
TRBJ1-1 TRBD1 NA TRBV2 CASSVGQGSTEAFF TGTGCCAGCAGTGTGGGACAGGGAAGCACTGAAGCTTTCTTT
TRBJ2-2 TRBD2 NA TRBV4-1 CAAKSPGTSGSTGGELFF TGCGCCGCGAAGAGTCCCGGGACTAGCGGGAGTACGGGCGGGGAGCTGTTTTTT
TRBJ2-2 NA NA TRBV11-2 CASSSNSQRGTGELFF TGTGCCAGCAGCTCCAATAGCCAAAGGGGCACCGGGGAGCTGTTTTTT
TRBJ1-3 TRBD1 many TRBV2 CASKSLGQGAGNTIYF TGTGCCAGCAAATCCCTGGGACAGGGCGCTGGAAACACCATATATTTT
TRBJ1-3 NA NA TRBV3-1/TRBV3-2 CASRVGHNSGNTIYF TGTGCCAGCAGGGTGGGACATAACTCTGGAAACACCATATATTTT
TRBJ1-4 NA few TRBV5-8 CASSLSGGQHEKLFF TGTGCCAGCAGCTTGAGCGGAGGACAGCATGAAAAACTGTTTTTT
TRBJ2-2 NA NA TRBV5-1 CASSRDSSNTGELFF TGCGCCAGCAGCCGGGACTCTTCGAACACCGGGGAGCTGTTTTTT
TRBJ1-4 NA NA TRBV3-1/TRBV3-2 CASSQEGLKEKLFF TGTGCCAGCAGCCAAGAGGGACTGAAGGAAAAACTGTTTTTT
TRBJ1-1 NA NA TRBV29-1 CSARQDMNTEAFF TGCAGCGCCCGACAGGATATGAACACTGAAGCTTTCTTT
TRBJ1-3 NA NA TRBV28 CASSFHQGYGNTIYF TGTGCCAGCAGTTTCCACCAGGGGTATGGAAACACCATATATTTT
TRBJ1-1 TRBD1 NA TRBV6-5 CASSYATGSANLEAFF TGTGCCAGCAGTTACGCGACAGGGTCGGCGAATCTTGAAGCTTTCTTT
TRBJ2-7 NA NA TRBV7-2 CASSKEGGTKREQYF TGTGCCAGCAGCAAGGAGGGGGGGACTAAAAGGGAGCAGTACTTC
TRBJ1-6 NA NA TRBV18 CASSVQGQSSYNSPLHF TGTGCCAGCTCTGTACAGGGACAAAGCTCCTATAATTCACCCCTCCACTTT
TRBJ2-3 NA NA TRBV7-2 CASIEFFTDTQYF TGTGCCAGCATTGAGTTTTTCACAGATACGCAGTATTTT
TRBJ1-5 TRBD1 few TRBV30 CAWSGVTGVCQPQHF TGTGCCTGGAGCGGAGTTACAGGGGTATGTCAGCCCCAGCATTTT
TRBJ1-1 NA NA TRBV5-1 CASKGGRNTEAFF TGCGCCAGCAAGGGAGGGAGGAACACTGAAGCTTTCTTT
TRBJ2-3 NA NA TRBV5-4 CASSSREGGDTQYF TGTGCCAGCAGCTCGCGAGAAGGGGGAGATACGCAGTATTTT
TRBJ2-1 TRBD2 NA TRBV7-9 CASSLAGTSEVF TGTGCCAGCAGCTTAGCCGGGACTAGCGAGGTCTTC
TRBJ2-2 NA NA TRBV30 CAWSAGFVGELFF TGTGCCTGGAGTGCGGGGTTTGTCGGGGAGCTGTTTTTT
TRBJ1-2 NA NA TRBV9 CASSVGGGANYGYTF TGTGCCAGCAGCGTAGGTGGCGGGGCGAACTATGGCTACACCTTC
TRBJ2-5 TRBD2 NA TRBV5-1 CASSTSGSEETQYF TGCGCCAGCAGCACTAGCGGGAGCGAAGAGACCCAGTACTTC
TRBJ1-6 NA NA TRBV2 CASRGSPGHRTSPLHF TGTGCCAGCAGGGGCTCTCCGGGACACCGTACCTCACCCCTCCACTTT
TRBJ1-1 NA NA TRBV5-1 CASSAIAGMNTEAFF TGCGCCAGCAGCGCGATAGCGGGCATGAACACTGAAGCTTTCTTT
TRBJ1-1 NA once TRBV5-4 CASSGGRGPGTEAFF TGTGCCAGCAGCGGGGGGAGGGGCCCCGGCACTGAAGCTTTCTTT
TRBJ2-5 TRBD1 NA TRBV19 CASSLSGQTFWETQYF TGTGCCAGTAGTCTTTCGGGACAGACCTTTTGGGAGACCCAGTACTTC
TRBJ2-4 NA NA TRBV5-5 CASSPAAVAKNIQYF TGTGCCAGCAGCCCCGCAGCGGTGGCCAAAAACATTCAGTACTTC
TRBJ2-1 NA NA TRBV7-9 CASSLALNYNEQFF TGTGCCAGCAGCTTAGCGCTAAACTACAATGAGCAGTTCTTC
TRBJ1-1 TRBD1 once TRBV16 CASSQGAAGGLNTEAFF TGTGCCAGCAGCCAAGGGGCGGCAGGGGGATTGAACACTGAAGCTTTCTTT
TRBJ1-6 TRBD1 NA TRBV9 CASSRGQGPIQSLHF TGTGCCAGCAGCCGCGGACAGGGTCCGATTCAGTCCCTCCACTTT
TRBJ2-5 NA NA TRBV7-8 CASSIMRGYQETQYF TGTGCCAGCAGCATTATGCGGGGCTACCAAGAGACCCAGTACTTC
TRBJ1-4 NA NA TRBV7-9 CASSHRATNEKLFF TGTGCCAGCAGCCACAGGGCAACTAATGAAAAACTGTTTTTT
TRBJ1-5 NA NA TRBV28 CASRDLRGDQPQHF TGTGCCAGCAGAGATCTCCGGGGGGATCAGCCCCAGCATTTT
TRBJ2-7 NA NA TRBV3-1/TRBV3-2 CASSQGRYRGGRFIYEQYF TGTGCCAGCAGCCAAGGTCGATATAGGGGCGGCCGCTTCATCTACGAGCAGTACTTC
TRBJ2-2 TRBD1 NA TRBV27 CATRPPGQGFTGELFF TGTGCCACACGACCTCCGGGACAGGGATTCACCGGGGAGCTGTTTTTT